This TCR beta chain was observed in a study of blood T cell repertoires in COVID-19 (dated by TCRdb to 2020 to 2022). Background on the whole study: The collaborator samples originated in the United States, Italy and Spain and spanned the acute and convalescent phases of COVID-19. The material from the prospective study consisted of cDNA or gDNA derived from T cells, B-cell-depleted T cells, or PBMCs. The dataset comprised deeply sampled blood TCRbeta repertoires from subjects exposed to, actively infected with, or recovered from COVID-19. The repertoires were released in a freely available public database intended as a resource for research on the immune response to SARS-CoV-2. Samples came from the ongoing ImmuneRACE study (first 160 participants) plus 1,254 subjects from 6 global collaborators. A de-identified subject ID, COVID-19 status, age in years and sex were almost always included in the sample metadata. HLA class I and class II types, where available, came from metadata supplied by the sample provider rather than from assay-based typing.

In Seattle, one collaborating source enrolled patients while the infection was active and tracked those patients longitudinally over the course of disease. Whole blood was collected in K2EDTA tubes by collaborating institutions according to the institutions' own protocols. Collaborator samples were shipped for TCRbeta analysis as frozen whole blood, isolated PBMCs, or DNA extracted from either sample type. Concerning this clone itself: Its target antigen remains unknown. Qualities for individual bases were not recorded, and no much larger clone is one base off.

The germline V gene (reference sequence) specifies LNHDA as CDR1 and SQIVND as CDR2. The CDR3 has 15 amino acids, counting the end cysteine and phenylalanine. CDR3 DNA only is kept here, 45 bases in frame from base 1. Unmatched junction bases come to 9, with V trimmed by 6 bases and J by 4 bases. TCRbeta CDR3 regions were amplified from genomic DNA by means of the immunoSEQ Assay, a bias-controlled multiplex PCR. In the source study's methods: The number of nucleated cells in each sample was estimated by amplification of reference gene primers within the assay. Sequence reads were collapsed and filtered to measure the absolute abundance of every unique TCRbeta CDR3 rearrangement. For each sample, productive Simpson clonality was calculated by taking the square root of Simpson's diversity index across productive rearrangements. What TCRdb holds here is the immuneACCESS table cut down to in-frame rearrangements. Part of the clones is not present; checked against another copy, under half of the missing clones reflect an unresolved V gene, and the others are unexplained. For V, J and clone size, that table is used; D and trimming come from the DNA. This sample gives some 240,000 clones in total; around 89% of them show up just once. Together, the top ten hold under 2.5% of the sample.

Overall results and qualifications from the work: How much clinical and demographic metadata was included differed by source and by participant, and the metadata was provided uncurated.

Sequences were obtained from peripheral blood. The rearranged chain carries TRBV19 and TRBJ2-3, with 8 bases in between that match TRBD1. The receptor's source is a woman aged 55-70 years with COVID-19, enrolled during active disease. At the DNA level, the sequence is TGTGCCAGTAGCCCCGGGGTCAGGGGGCCAGATACGCAGTATTTT. Its coded protein is CASSPGVRGPDTQYF.